Shown below are 14 T cell receptor beta chains from a single sample sequenced in a study of blood T cell repertoires in COVID-19. The method was immunoSEQ multiplex PCR; TCRdb's version includes in-frame clones alone and lacks a portion of them. The repertoire holds approximately 69,000 clones, with 75% to 85% as singletons. The specimen sequenced was peripheral blood. Receptors were obtained from a woman aged 70-85 years with acute or convalescent COVID-19.

The chain couples TRBV7-3 to TRBJ2-1; D might be TRBD2 (5 bases). CDR1 is SGHTA and CDR2 is FQGTGA in the germline V gene. The CDR3 contains 14 residues. Trimming removed 5 bases from V and 3 bases from J, with 11 bases in between. The CDR3 DNA reads TGTGCCAGCAGCCCGACTATCAACTACAATGAGCAGTTCTTC. Amino acid sequence: CASSPTINYNEQFF.

The rearrangement joins TRBV30 to TRBJ2-5; D call uncertain. The CDR3 has 13 amino acids. CDR1 GTSNPN and CDR2 SVGIG come from the germline V gene (reference sequence). V gave up 0 bases and J gave up 2 bases, with 7 bases separating them. The CDR3 sequence: CAWSVRQQETQYF. DNA of the CDR3: TGTGCCTGGAGTGTACGTCAGCAAGAGACCCAGTACTTC.

In this sample, this clone turned up once. The V call is TRBV3-1 (or the pseudogene TRBV3-2), the J call TRBJ2-3, with 7 positions matching TRBD2. The junction had 8 bases not matched to a gene; V was cut back by 4 bases and J by 1 base. In germline, CDR1 is LGHDT, CDR2 YNNKEL (reference sequence). The CDR3 length is 16 residues. DNA for the CDR3: TGTGCCAGCAGCCTCCCAGCGGGAAAGGGCACAGATACGCAGTATTTT. Translated, it gives CASSLPAGKGTDTQYF.

V is TRBV3-1 (or the pseudogene TRBV3-2) and J is TRBJ1-3, with a weak D call TRBD1 (5 bases). The V and J ends lost 3 bases and 4 bases respectively, with 10 bases between them. This CDR3 contains 14 residues. Germline-derived CDR1 and CDR2 are LGHDT and YNNKEL (reference sequence). For the CDR3, the DNA is TGTGCCAGCAGCCATAAAGGGGCGGGAAACACCATATATTTT. Translating it yields CASSHKGAGNTIYF.

This clone occurred a few times. The chain is built from TRBV5-1 and TRBJ2-4, with D possibly being TRBD1 (6 bases). The V gene lost 0 bases and the J gene lost 5 bases, with 12 bases spanning the gap. The CDR3 covers 15 residues. In germline, CDR1 is SGHRS, CDR2 YFSETQ. The CDR3 here is CASSLGGRTENIQYF. CDR3 coding DNA: TGCGCCAGCAGCTTGGGGGGGCGGACCGAAAACATTCAGTACTTC.

The chain couples TRBV3-1 (or the pseudogene TRBV3-2) to TRBJ1-3; D perhaps matches TRBD1 (5 bases). The CDR3 loop spans 19 amino acids. Trimming shortened V by 2 bases and J by 4 bases, and 24 bases separated the two germline ends. Germline loops: CDR1 LGHDT, CDR2 YNNKEL (reference sequence). The CDR3 DNA reads TGTGCCAGCAGCCAAAGGGGTTTTTGGGGGGTTGGCTCCGGAAACACCATATATTTT. Residues: CASSQRGFWGVGSGNTIYF.

The rearrangement uses TRBV6-5 and TRBJ2-7, with TRBD2 matching 14 bases. The ends lost 4 bases at V and 9 bases at J; junction bases unmatched: 8. CDR1 is MNHEY, CDR2 SVGAGI, per germline. The CDR3 sequence is 15 residues long. DNA of the CDR3: TGTGCCAGCAGTTCCTCCGGGACTAGCGGGAGAGTGCAGTACTTC. This sequence encodes CASSSSGTSGRVQYF.

The genes are TRBV10-2 and TRBJ1-2; possibly TRBD1 for D (6 bases). Germline values: CDR1 WSHSY, CDR2 SAAADI. The CDR3 covers 14 residues. Trimming stripped 5 bases from V and 8 bases from J, with 18 bases between. Here the CDR3 reads CASSSLDSAAGYTF. The CDR3 coding sequence is TGCGCCAGCAGTTCACTGGACAGCGCGGCAGGCTACACCTTC.

V is TRBV4-1 and J is TRBJ1-2; a weak D match, TRBD1 (5 bases). Trimming left V 2 bases short and J 4 bases short, with 11 bases between. This CDR3 region has 14 residues. The germline V gene has CDR1 MGHRA and CDR2 YSYEKL. CDR3 amino acids: CASSQRFDSYGYTF. The CDR3 nucleotides are TGCGCCAGCAGCCAACGCTTTGACAGCTATGGCTACACCTTC.

J is TRBJ2-7 and V is TRBV5-5; TRBD2 is a possible D gene (5 bases). V was trimmed by 0 bases and J by 5 bases, leaving 15 bases between them. Germline CDR1 reads SGHKS; CDR2 reads YYEKEE (reference sequence). This CDR3 region has 15 residues. This CDR3 reads CASSLARDSRNEQYF. The CDR3 DNA is TGTGCCAGCAGCTTGGCACGGGATAGCAGGAACGAGCAGTACTTC.

The gene calls are TRBV28 and TRBJ2-5, with TRBD2 as a possible D gene (6 bases). The CDR3 consists of 12 residues. Germline V gene lookup returns CDR1 MDHEN and CDR2 SYDVKM. Trimming shortened V by 2 bases and J by 14 bases, and 15 bases separated the two germline ends. The CDR3 spells CASSLVGDSGYF. CDR3 nucleotides: TGTGCCAGCAGTTTAGTAGGGGATAGCGGTTACTTC.

This chain joins TRBV27 and TRBJ2-3; D call uncertain. Germline lookup yields CDR1 MNHEY and CDR2 SMNVEV (reference sequence). The V end was cut by 5 bases, the J end by 0 bases, with 6 bases between. The CDR3 covers 13 residues. CDR3 protein: CASSLPSTDTQYF. The CDR3 DNA reads as TGTGCCAGCAGTCTACCTAGCACAGATACGCAGTATTTT.

The chain employs TRBV27 and TRBJ2-2; 7 nucleotides agree with TRBD1. This CDR3 is 13 amino acids long. V trimming: 5 bases; J trimming: 5 bases; junction bases outside the gene matches: 2. CDR1 is MNHEY and CDR2 is SMNVEV in the germline V gene (reference sequence). CDR3 sequence (DNA): TGTGCCAGCAGTCACAGGGGAACCGGGGAGCTGTTTTTT. It encodes CASSHRGTGELFF.

The V gene is TRBV24-1, the J gene TRBJ1-5, with no clear D. Between the trimmed V and J ends, which lost 5 bases and 1 base, there was a span of 11 bases. Per the germline V gene, CDR1 is KGHDR and CDR2 is SFDVKD. This CDR3 region has 15 residues. This CDR3 is CATSGDTSSNQPQHF. As DNA, the CDR3 is TGTGCCACCAGTGGTGACACTTCAAGCAATCAGCCCCAGCATTTT.